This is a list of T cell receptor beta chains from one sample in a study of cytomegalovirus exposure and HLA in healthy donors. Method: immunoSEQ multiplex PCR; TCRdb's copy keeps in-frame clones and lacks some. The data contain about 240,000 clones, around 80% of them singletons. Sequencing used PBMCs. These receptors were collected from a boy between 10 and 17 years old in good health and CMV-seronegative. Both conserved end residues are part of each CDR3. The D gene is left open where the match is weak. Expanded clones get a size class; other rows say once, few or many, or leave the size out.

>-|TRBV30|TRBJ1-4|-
CAWSVLPPGGEKLFF
TGTGCCTGGAGTGTACTACCGCCCGGAGGTGAAAAACTGTTTTTT
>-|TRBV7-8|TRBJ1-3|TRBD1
CASSYTGTDLIRSGNTIYF
TGTGCCAGCAGCTATACCGGGACAGACCTGATACGCTCTGGAAACACCATATATTTT
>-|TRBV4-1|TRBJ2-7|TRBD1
CASSQAGTVTGLRYF
TGCGCCAGCAGCCAGGCCGGGACAGTGACGGGGTTACGGTACTTC
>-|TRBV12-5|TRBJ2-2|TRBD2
CASGLSQRGGPTGELFF
TGTGCTAGTGGTTTGTCTCAGCGGGGGGGCCCCACCGGGGAGCTGTTTTTT
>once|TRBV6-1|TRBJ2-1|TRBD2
CASNLLTSGIVEQFF
TGTGCCAGCAACTTACTAACTAGCGGGATCGTTGAGCAGTTCTTC
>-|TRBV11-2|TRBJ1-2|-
CASSLDRAGEHYGYTF
TGTGCCAGCAGCTTAGATCGGGCAGGGGAACACTATGGCTACACCTTC
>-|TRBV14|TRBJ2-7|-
CASSQDMARGYEQYF
TGTGCCAGCAGCCAAGATATGGCTAGAGGATACGAGCAGTACTTC
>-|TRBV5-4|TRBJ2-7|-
CASSLSKAGSYEQYF
TGTGCCAGCAGCTTGTCCAAGGCAGGCTCCTACGAGCAGTACTTC
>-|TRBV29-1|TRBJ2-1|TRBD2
CSVEDWTSGSSGNEQFF
TGCAGCGTTGAAGATTGGACTAGCGGGAGTTCCGGCAATGAGCAGTTCTTC
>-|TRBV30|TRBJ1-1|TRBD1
CAWSVGPGFGVERGLEAFF
TGTGCCTGGAGTGTGGGGCCGGGATTCGGAGTGGAGAGGGGGCTTGAAGCTTTCTTT
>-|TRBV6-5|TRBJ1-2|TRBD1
CASSYQSTGGTGYTF
TGTGCCAGCAGTTACCAATCGACAGGGGGGACGGGCTACACCTTC
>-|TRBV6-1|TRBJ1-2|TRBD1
CASSDRGDYGYTF
TGTGCCAGCAGTGACAGGGGGGACTATGGCTACACCTTC
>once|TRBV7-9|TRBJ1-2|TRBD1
CASSSGTGTGNYGYTF
TGTGCCAGCAGCTCGGGGACAGGGACGGGTAACTATGGCTACACCTTC
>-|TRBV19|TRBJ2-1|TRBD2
CASSIGLAGGFGNEQFF
TGTGCCAGTAGTATAGGACTAGCGGGGGGGTTCGGGAATGAGCAGTTCTTC
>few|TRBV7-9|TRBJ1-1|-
CASSPGDRPTMNTEAFF
TGTGCCAGCAGCCCGGGGGACCGCCCTACCATGAACACTGAAGCTTTCTTT
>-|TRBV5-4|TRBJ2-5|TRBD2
CASSFGGGVKKGRQETQYF
TGTGCCAGCAGCTTTGGCGGGGGGGTTAAAAAGGGAAGACAAGAGACCCAGTACTTC
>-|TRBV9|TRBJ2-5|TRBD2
CASSVRSGGAVWETQYF
TGTGCCAGCAGCGTACGTAGCGGGGGGGCCGTGTGGGAGACCCAGTACTTC
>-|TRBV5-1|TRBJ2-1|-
CASKQGGPYNEQFF
TGCGCCAGCAAACAGGGGGGGCCCTACAATGAGCAGTTCTTC
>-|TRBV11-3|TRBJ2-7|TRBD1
CASSLRQGPSYEQYF
TGTGCCAGCAGCTTGCGACAGGGGCCCTCCTACGAGCAGTACTTC
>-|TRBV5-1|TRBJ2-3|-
CASSLSGSTDTQYF
TGCGCCAGCAGCCTTTCGGGTAGCACAGATACGCAGTATTTT
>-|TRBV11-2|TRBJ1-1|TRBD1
CASSRHRGRDTEAFF
TGTGCCAGCAGCCGCCACAGGGGGCGGGACACTGAAGCTTTCTTT
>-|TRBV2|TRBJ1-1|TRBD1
CASTPDRDTEAFF
TGTGCCAGCACTCCGGACAGGGACACTGAAGCTTTCTTT
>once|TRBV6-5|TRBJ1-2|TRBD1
CASSPDRAYGYTF
TGTGCCAGCAGTCCGGACAGGGCTTATGGCTACACCTTC
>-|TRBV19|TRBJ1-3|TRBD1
CATTGEVGNTIYF
TGTGCCACGACAGGGGAAGTTGGAAACACCATATATTTT
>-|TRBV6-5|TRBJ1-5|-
CASSRLGGNQPQHF
TGTGCCAGCAGCCGCCTGGGCGGCAATCAGCCCCAGCATTTT
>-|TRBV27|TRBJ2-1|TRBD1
CASSLIDRGAYNEQFF
TGTGCCAGCAGTTTAATAGACAGGGGAGCCTACAATGAGCAGTTCTTC
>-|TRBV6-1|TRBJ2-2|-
CASIEPSTGELFF
TGTGCCAGCATAGAGCCTTCCACCGGGGAGCTGTTTTTT
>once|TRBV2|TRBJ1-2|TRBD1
CASLLGTDGGYTF
TGTGCCAGCTTACTTGGGACAGATGGCGGCTACACCTTC
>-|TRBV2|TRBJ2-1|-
CASSEAFTASGNNEQFF
TGTGCCAGCAGTGAAGCTTTTACGGCTAGTGGAAACAATGAGCAGTTCTTC
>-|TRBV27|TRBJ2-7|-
CASSIRASGSYEQYF
TGTGCCAGCAGTATCCGGGCCTCGGGGTCCTACGAGCAGTACTTC
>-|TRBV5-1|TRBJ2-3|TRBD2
CARRTSRRLSNTDTQYF
TGCGCCAGGCGGACTAGCAGGCGCCTATCAAACACAGATACGCAGTATTTT
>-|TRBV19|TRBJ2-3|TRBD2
CASSITVAGLGDTQYF
TGTGCCAGTAGTATAACGGTAGCGGGGCTCGGAGATACGCAGTATTTT
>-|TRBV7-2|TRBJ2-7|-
CASILSTGYYEQYF
TGTGCCAGCATCCTTTCCACAGGTTACTACGAGCAGTACTTC
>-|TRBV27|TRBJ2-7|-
CASSTTGPYEQYF
TGTGCCAGCAGTACTACAGGCCCCTACGAGCAGTACTTC
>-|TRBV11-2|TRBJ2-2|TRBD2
CASSPGLAEYTGELFF
TGTGCCAGCAGTCCGGGACTAGCGGAGTACACCGGGGAGCTGTTTTTT
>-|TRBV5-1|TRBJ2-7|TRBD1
CASSLNWDRYEQYF
TGCGCCAGCAGCTTGAACTGGGACAGGTACGAGCAGTACTTC
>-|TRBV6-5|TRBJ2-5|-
CASSHESQETQYF
TGTGCCAGCAGCCACGAGTCCCAAGAGACCCAGTACTTC
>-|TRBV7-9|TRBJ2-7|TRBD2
CASSPGTSGRPPEQYF
TGTGCCAGCAGCCCTGGGACTAGCGGGAGGCCTCCGGAGCAGTACTTC
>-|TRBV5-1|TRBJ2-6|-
CASSQTGTDYGANVLTF
TGCGCCAGCAGCCAAACCGGGACGGACTATGGGGCCAACGTCCTGACTTTC
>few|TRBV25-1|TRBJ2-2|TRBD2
CASSEYFQPDLRGAELFF
TGTGCCAGCAGTGAATATTTCCAGCCAGACTTGCGGGGGGCGGAGCTGTTTTTT
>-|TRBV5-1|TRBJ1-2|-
CASSLASLAREGYTF
TGCGCCAGCAGCTTGGCCTCTCTAGCCAGAGAGGGCTACACCTTC
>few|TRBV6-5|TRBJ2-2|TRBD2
CASSLSGRVNTGELFF
TGTGCCAGCAGTTTGAGCGGGAGGGTGAACACCGGGGAGCTGTTTTTT
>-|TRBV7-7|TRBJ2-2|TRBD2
CASSLSGGGNTGELFF
TGTGCTAGCAGCTTATCCGGCGGGGGGAACACCGGGGAGCTGTTTTTT
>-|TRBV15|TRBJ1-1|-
CATSRDLTASNTEAFF
TGTGCCACCAGCAGAGATCTAACAGCCTCGAACACTGAAGCTTTCTTT
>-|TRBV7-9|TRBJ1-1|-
CASSLKGMNTEAFF
TGTGCCAGCAGCTTAAAGGGGATGAACACTGAAGCTTTCTTT
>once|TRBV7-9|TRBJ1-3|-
CASSPQGPPGNTIYF
TGTGCCAGCAGCCCTCAGGGGCCTCCTGGAAACACCATATATTTT
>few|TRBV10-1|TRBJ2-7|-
CASSESVEEQYF
TGCGCCAGCAGTGAGTCGGTAGAGGAGCAGTACTTC
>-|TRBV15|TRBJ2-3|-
CATSLNRALSTDTQYF
TGTGCCACCAGCCTTAACAGGGCTTTAAGCACAGATACGCAGTATTTT
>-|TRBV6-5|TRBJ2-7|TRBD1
CASSSRAGTGIYEQYF
TGTGCCAGCAGTTCTAGGGCCGGGACAGGGATCTACGAGCAGTACTTC
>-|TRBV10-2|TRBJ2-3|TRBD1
CASSTGGGTDTQYF
TGCGCCAGCAGCACAGGGGGCGGCACAGATACGCAGTATTTT
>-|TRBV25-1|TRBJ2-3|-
CASSTIPDTQYF
TGTGCCAGCAGCACAATCCCAGATACGCAGTATTTT
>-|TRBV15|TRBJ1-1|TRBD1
CATSRGQGDDTEAFF
TGTGCCACCAGCAGAGGACAGGGGGACGACACTGAAGCTTTCTTT
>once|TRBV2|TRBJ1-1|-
CASSGGGTEAFF
TGTGCCAGCAGTGGGGGGGGCACTGAAGCTTTCTTT
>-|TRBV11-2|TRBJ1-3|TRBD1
CASSPDAGQGFGFGNTIYF
TGTGCCAGCAGCCCAGACGCCGGACAGGGCTTCGGGTTTGGAAACACCATATATTTT
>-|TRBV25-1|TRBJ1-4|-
CASSQAEGVGEKLFF
TGTGCCAGCAGCCAAGCTGAGGGCGTAGGTGAAAAACTGTTTTTT